The rows below give T cell receptor beta chains drawn from one sample of a study of T cell responses to AZD1222 COVID-19 vaccine. The method was immunoSEQ multiplex PCR; TCRdb's version includes in-frame clones alone and lacks a portion of them. Altogether under 130,000 clones are present, 90% to 95% being singletons, with the ten largest covering roughly 44%. Sample: peripheral blood, taken on day 0 of AZD1222 vaccination. These receptors originate from an adult in good health. The CDR3 runs from the conserved cysteine through the conserved F or W. The D gene is left open where the match is weak. Some rows have no size entry. The others give once, few or many, or a class for an expanded clone.

j_call	cdr3_length	d_call	v_call	clone_size	cdr3_nt	cdr3_aa
TRBJ1-1	14	.	TRBV5-6	.	TGTGCCAGCAGACTAACACACACCAACACTGAAGCTTTCTTT	CASRLTHTNTEAFF
TRBJ2-7	15	TRBD1	TRBV15	.	TGTGCCACCAGCAGACCTGGACAGGGGAGTTACGAGCAGTACTTC	CATSRPGQGSYEQYF
TRBJ2-7	15	TRBD2	TRBV2	.	TGTGCCAGCAGACAGGATCTACTAGCGGGGTACGAGCAGTACTTC	CASRQDLLAGYEQYF
TRBJ2-7	15	.	TRBV7-6	few	TGTGCCAGCAGCTTAGCGGGGACGGCGAACTACGAGCAGTACTTC	CASSLAGTANYEQYF
TRBJ2-2	17	.	TRBV5-6	.	TGTGCCAGCAGTTCCCCAGACCCTAGCTGGAACACCGGGGAGCTGTTTTTT	CASSSPDPSWNTGELFF
TRBJ2-1	12	.	TRBV12-3/TRBV12-4	.	TGTGCCAGCAGTCCTAGATACACTGAGCAGTTCTTC	CASSPRYTEQFF
TRBJ2-1	13	.	TRBV6-6	.	TGTGCCAGCAGTACGGGTAGGGGACTGGAGCAGTTCTTC	CASSTGRGLEQFF
TRBJ2-7	18	TRBD1	TRBV2	once	TGTGCCAGCAGTGAGGAACTTCCCGGGACAGGGGGGAACTACGAGCAGTACTTC	CASSEELPGTGGNYEQYF
TRBJ1-6	14	.	TRBV7-2	.	TGTGCCAGCAGCTCATGGACAGTTAATTCACCCCTCCACTTT	CASSSWTVNSPLHF
TRBJ2-3	15	.	TRBV18	.	TGTGCCAGCTCACCCACCCCTGCGGATACAGATACGCAGTATTTT	CASSPTPADTDTQYF
TRBJ2-5	18	TRBD2	TRBV19	few	TGTGCCAGTAGCCTCAGGACTAGCGGGAGGAATTTAGCAGAGACCCAGTACTTC	CASSLRTSGRNLAETQYF
TRBJ2-6	16	TRBD2	TRBV7-6	.	TGTGCCAGCAGCCAAACGGGGGGCTCTGGGGCCAACGTCCTGACTTTC	CASSQTGGSGANVLTF
TRBJ2-1	15	.	TRBV4-2	.	TGTGCCAGCAGCCAAGACAGGAATTCCTACAATGAGCAGTTCTTC	CASSQDRNSYNEQFF
TRBJ1-4	15	TRBD1	TRBV3-1/TRBV3-2	.	TGTGCCAGCAGCCAAGAATGGACAGGGGGGGGAAAACTGTTTTTT	CASSQEWTGGGKLFF
TRBJ2-7	14	.	TRBV5-8	once	TGTGCCAGCAGCCCGCGGGACCGATCCTACGAGCAGTACTTC	CASSPRDRSYEQYF
TRBJ1-6	13	.	TRBV30	.	TGTGCCTGGAGTCTAAGTCGGTTTTCACCCCTCCACTTT	CAWSLSRFSPLHF
TRBJ1-5	15	.	TRBV24-1	.	TGTGCCACCAGTGATTCCGTCGGGTACAATCAGCCCCAGCATTTT	CATSDSVGYNQPQHF
TRBJ2-3	11	.	TRBV10-3	.	TGTGCCAGCCAGTCCACAGATACGCAGTATTTT	CASQSTDTQYF
TRBJ2-7	13	.	TRBV27	.	TGTGCCAGCAGTTTTACAGGTACCTACGAGCAGTACTTC	CASSFTGTYEQYF
TRBJ1-2	10	.	TRBV20-1	.	TGCAGTGCGCGGACAGACTTTTACACCTTC	CSARTDFYTF
TRBJ1-4	14	.	TRBV5-8	once	TGTGCCAGCAGCTTAGTCGGCACAAATGAAAAACTGTTTTTT	CASSLVGTNEKLFF
TRBJ2-2	15	.	TRBV24-1	.	TGTGCCACCAGTGTGCCGGGGGCGAACACCGGGGAGCTGTTTTTT	CATSVPGANTGELFF
TRBJ1-5	15	TRBD1	TRBV7-9	.	TGTGCCAGCAGCCTCGGGACAGGGTTCAATCAGCCCCAGCATTTT	CASSLGTGFNQPQHF
TRBJ2-2	15	.	TRBV5-5	.	TGTGCCAGCAGCTTTGAATCGGTTTCCACCGGGGAGCTGTTTTTT	CASSFESVSTGELFF
TRBJ1-2	17	TRBD1	TRBV27	.	TGTGCCAGCAGTTTAAGTGGACAGGGAGGCCTTATGCGGGGCTACACCTTC	CASSLSGQGGLMRGYTF
TRBJ2-7	15	TRBD2	TRBV6-5	.	TGTGCCAGCAGCTCGACTAGCGGGAGCTCCTACGAGCAGTACTTC	CASSSTSGSSYEQYF
TRBJ2-2	12	.	TRBV7-9	.	TGTGCCAGCAGCTTAGGGGGCTGGGAGCTGTTTTTT	CASSLGGWELFF
TRBJ1-5	14	.	TRBV19	.	TGTGCCAGCTCCGGGACTTCCCTAAATCAGCCCCAGCATTTT	CASSGTSLNQPQHF
TRBJ1-1	12	.	TRBV6-5	.	TGTGCCAGCAGTCTAAGGGGGACTGAAGCTTTCTTT	CASSLRGTEAFF
TRBJ1-6	19	.	TRBV21-1	.	TGTGCCAGCATTCCATTAAGGTGGGGGGAGAGGGGGAATAATTCACCCCTCCACTTT	CASIPLRWGERGNNSPLHF
TRBJ1-2	13	.	TRBV28	once	TGTGCCAGCATGACAGGAACTAACTATGGCTACACCTTC	CASMTGTNYGYTF
TRBJ2-7	18	TRBD2	TRBV4-3	.	TGCGCCAGCAGCCAAGCCGTTAGCGGGAGCTTCCCCGCCTACGAGCAGTACTTC	CASSQAVSGSFPAYEQYF
TRBJ2-7	13	TRBD2	TRBV6-5	.	TGTGCCAGCAGACTCGGGACTAGCTACGAGCAGTACTTC	CASRLGTSYEQYF
TRBJ2-5	12	.	TRBV5-1	.	TGCGCCAGCAGCTTTTCCCAAGAGACCCAGTACTTC	CASSFSQETQYF
TRBJ1-2	15	TRBD1	TRBV18	.	TGTGCCAGCTCACCAGCAGGACAGGGGGCGTTTGGCTACACCTTC	CASSPAGQGAFGYTF
TRBJ2-7	12	.	TRBV6-5	.	TGTGCCAGCAGTTCCTCGGCGCGCGAGCAGTACTTC	CASSSSAREQYF
TRBJ2-7	15	.	TRBV28	.	TGTGCCAGCAGTCCCCCCACCACGGGGTCCTACGAGCAGTACTTC	CASSPPTTGSYEQYF
TRBJ1-5	14	.	TRBV7-2	once	TGTGCCAGCAGCTTAGGCGGGGGCAATCAGCCCCAGCATTTT	CASSLGGGNQPQHF
TRBJ1-2	15	.	TRBV4-1	.	TGCGCCAGCAGCCACCCGGGCAGGGCGATCTATGGCTACACCTTC	CASSHPGRAIYGYTF
TRBJ2-5	13	TRBD1	TRBV19	.	TGTGCCAGTAGTGCGACAGGGTGGGAGACCCAGTACTTC	CASSATGWETQYF
TRBJ2-3	13	.	TRBV29-1	once	TGCAGCGTTGTATACGGGAGTGGTGATACGCAGTATTTT	CSVVYGSGDTQYF
TRBJ1-1	15	.	TRBV6-5	.	TGTGCCAGCAGTTACCTCCGGACTATGAACACTGAAGCTTTCTTT	CASSYLRTMNTEAFF
TRBJ2-7	14	TRBD2	TRBV28	.	TGTGCCAGCAGTTGGACTAGCGGGACCTACGAGCAGTACTTC	CASSWTSGTYEQYF
TRBJ2-5	16	.	TRBV7-2	.	TGTGCCAGCAGCCCCGTGGGAGGGACAGTGCAAGAGACCCAGTACTTC	CASSPVGGTVQETQYF
TRBJ1-5	15	.	TRBV19	.	TGTGCCAGTAGGGCCGGGGGCTACTCGAATCAGCCCCAGCATTTT	CASRAGGYSNQPQHF
TRBJ1-1	13	.	TRBV27	.	TGTGCCAGCACCTCTCGAGGGGGCACTGAAGCTTTCTTT	CASTSRGGTEAFF
TRBJ1-3	15	.	TRBV7-9	.	TGTGCCAGCAGCAACAGAGGCCAGGGGGGAAACACCATATATTTT	CASSNRGQGGNTIYF
TRBJ2-3	14	.	TRBV7-3	.	TGTGCCAGCAGCTCGATACACAGCACAGATACGCAGTATTTT	CASSSIHSTDTQYF
TRBJ2-3	13	.	TRBV5-1	.	TGCGCCAGCGGGAGATTGAGCACAGATACGCAGTATTTT	CASGRLSTDTQYF
TRBJ1-4	16	.	TRBV5-5	.	TGTGCCAGCAGCTTGGGGTCAGCGGTAGGAAGTGAAAAACTGTTTTTT	CASSLGSAVGSEKLFF
TRBJ1-6	15	.	TRBV6-5	once	TGTGCCAGCAGTTACGGGCGGGGGAATAATTCACCCCTCCACTTT	CASSYGRGNNSPLHF
TRBJ1-1	13	TRBD1	TRBV10-2	.	TGCGCCAGCACTCGGGACAGGGTTACTGAAGCTTTCTTT	CASTRDRVTEAFF
TRBJ2-7	20	TRBD2	TRBV27	.	TGTGCCAGCAGTTTAGGCCGGGGGACGGGACTAGCGGGGCCCTCCTACGAGCAGTACTTC	CASSLGRGTGLAGPSYEQYF
TRBJ2-3	15	TRBD1	TRBV10-2	.	TGCGCCAGCAGTGAAGGGACAGGGGGCACAGATACGCAGTATTTT	CASSEGTGGTDTQYF
TRBJ2-3	15	TRBD2	TRBV5-1	.	TGCGCCAGCAGCTTCGGGACTACCAGCACAGATACGCAGTATTTT	CASSFGTTSTDTQYF
TRBJ1-1	13	.	TRBV5-8	.	TGTGCCAGCAGCCGGACAGAGAACACTGAAGCTTTCTTT	CASSRTENTEAFF
TRBJ2-5	16	.	TRBV19	.	TGTGCCAGTAGTAAGCGGGGGAACAGGGGACAAGAGACCCAGTACTTC	CASSKRGNRGQETQYF
TRBJ2-3	17	TRBD1	TRBV18	.	TGTGCCAGCTACGCGACGCTCGGACAGGCTAGCACAGATACGCAGTATTTT	CASYATLGQASTDTQYF